Listed below are T cell receptor beta chains from one sample, sequenced in a study of T cells after yellow fever vaccination. TCRdb independently ran MiXCR on the 5' RACE reads; one entry per CDR3 protein. Of about 340,000 distinct CDR3 sequences in the sample, 3.5% to 4.5% were seen once. Sample: PBMCs, taken 5 days after the yellow fever booster vaccination. Receptor source: a man between 18 and 35 years old who received the YFV17D yellow fever vaccine. Each CDR3 is given with its conserved first and last residue.

V: TRBV29-1; CDR3: CSVVRGNSYEQYF
V: TRBV5-1; CDR3: CASRPPVSGGSSYNEQFF
V: TRBV6-1; CDR3: CASSSSDRRGEQFF
V: TRBV7-2; CDR3: CASSPGRGQGGGYTF
V: TRBV20-1; CDR3: CSARDSGQGKPQHF
V: TRBV3-1; CDR3: CASSQVPSSDWNTEAFF
V: TRBV29-1; CDR3: CSVEGSGANVLTF
V: TRBV5-1; CDR3: CASSETYSGGHNEQFF
V: TRBV6-6; CDR3: CASSTTEGANYGYTF
V: TRBV7-3; CDR3: CASSLMPASGANVLTF
V: TRBV7-2; CDR3: CASRPASFSNQPQHF